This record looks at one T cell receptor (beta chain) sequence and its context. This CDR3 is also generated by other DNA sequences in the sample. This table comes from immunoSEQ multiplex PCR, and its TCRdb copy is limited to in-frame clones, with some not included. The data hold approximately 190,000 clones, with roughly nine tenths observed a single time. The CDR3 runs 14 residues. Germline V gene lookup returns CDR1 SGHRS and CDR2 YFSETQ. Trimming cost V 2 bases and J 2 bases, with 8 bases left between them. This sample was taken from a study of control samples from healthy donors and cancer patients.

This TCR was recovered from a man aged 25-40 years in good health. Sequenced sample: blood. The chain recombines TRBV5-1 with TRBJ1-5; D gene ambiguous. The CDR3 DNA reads TGCGCCAGCAGCTTAGACGGGGGCAATCAGCCCCAGCATTTT. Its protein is CASSLDGGNQPQHF.